The rows below give T cell receptor beta chains drawn from one sample of a study of cytomegalovirus exposure and HLA in healthy donors. Sequenced by immunoSEQ multiplex PCR; TCRdb stores in-frame clones only, minus some. The table lists nearly 110,000 clones, around 73% of them singletons, with around 7.8% in the top ten. The sample taken for sequencing was PBMCs. The receptors come from a man aged 25-45 years in good health and CMV-seronegative. CDR3s include the opening cysteine and the closing phenylalanine or tryptophan. The order of the fields is CDR3 protein, CDR3 DNA, D gene, V gene, clone size, J gene. The D gene is left open where the match is weak. Where a row states a size, it is once, few, many or the class of an expanded clone; other rows omit it.

CDR3aa: CASSFVIGKGNTEAFF
CDR3nt: TGTGCCAGCAGCTTTGTGATCGGGAAGGGGAACACTGAAGCTTTCTTT
d_gene: .
v_gene: TRBV5-6
abundance: .
j_gene: TRBJ1-1

CDR3aa: CASSPKQGGNTEAFF
CDR3nt: TGTGCCAGCTCACCCAAACAGGGGGGGAACACTGAAGCTTTCTTT
d_gene: TRBD1
v_gene: TRBV18
abundance: .
j_gene: TRBJ1-1

CDR3aa: CASRGGQGGKLFF
CDR3nt: TGTGCCAGCAGAGGTGGACAGGGGGGAAAACTGTTTTTT
d_gene: TRBD1
v_gene: TRBV27
abundance: few
j_gene: TRBJ1-4

CDR3aa: CASSSYVGGAGDTQYF
CDR3nt: TGTGCCAGCAGTTCCTATGTCGGGGGGGCGGGGGATACGCAGTATTTT
d_gene: TRBD2
v_gene: TRBV28
abundance: .
j_gene: TRBJ2-3

CDR3aa: CASRLPTGDQGGQYF
CDR3nt: TGTGCCAGCAGACTACCGACAGGGGATCAGGGAGGGCAGTACTTC
d_gene: TRBD1
v_gene: TRBV28
abundance: .
j_gene: TRBJ2-7

CDR3aa: CASSFQQGAGQPQHF
CDR3nt: TGTGCCAGCAGTTTTCAACAGGGGGCTGGTCAGCCCCAGCATTTT
d_gene: TRBD1
v_gene: TRBV2
abundance: .
j_gene: TRBJ1-5

CDR3aa: CASSSSAGQVGHEQYF
CDR3nt: TGTGCCAGCAGTTCTTCAGCCGGACAGGTAGGGCACGAGCAGTACTTC
d_gene: TRBD1
v_gene: TRBV11-2
abundance: .
j_gene: TRBJ2-7

CDR3aa: CASRTYSRSTGDSGNTIYF
CDR3nt: TGTGCCAGTAGGACCTATAGCCGCTCGACAGGGGACTCTGGAAACACCATATATTTT
d_gene: TRBD1
v_gene: TRBV19
abundance: few
j_gene: TRBJ1-3

CDR3aa: CASSYLTSYSYNEQFF
CDR3nt: TGTGCCAGCAGTTACCTGACTAGTTACTCCTACAATGAGCAGTTCTTC
d_gene: .
v_gene: TRBV28
abundance: .
j_gene: TRBJ2-1

CDR3aa: CSVRTYQETQYF
CDR3nt: TGCAGCGTTCGGACTTACCAAGAGACCCAGTACTTC
d_gene: .
v_gene: TRBV29-1
abundance: .
j_gene: TRBJ2-5

CDR3aa: CASSFLQGAFTEAFF
CDR3nt: TGCGCCAGCAGCTTCCTACAGGGGGCGTTTACTGAAGCTTTCTTT
d_gene: TRBD1
v_gene: TRBV5-1
abundance: .
j_gene: TRBJ1-1

CDR3aa: CASSPAGGKETQYF
CDR3nt: TGTGCCAGCTCACCAGCAGGGGGCAAAGAGACCCAGTACTTC
d_gene: TRBD1
v_gene: TRBV18
abundance: .
j_gene: TRBJ2-5

CDR3aa: CASSAALANTGELFF
CDR3nt: TGTGCCAGCAGCGCCGCTCTAGCGAACACCGGGGAGCTGTTTTTT
d_gene: .
v_gene: TRBV9
abundance: .
j_gene: TRBJ2-2

CDR3aa: CASSLRWEDQPQHF
CDR3nt: TGTGCCAGCAGCTTGAGGTGGGAGGATCAGCCCCAGCATTTT
d_gene: .
v_gene: TRBV5-8
abundance: .
j_gene: TRBJ1-5

CDR3aa: CASRQGANEKLFF
CDR3nt: TGTGCCAGCAGACAGGGTGCTAATGAAAAACTGTTTTTT
d_gene: TRBD1
v_gene: TRBV19
abundance: .
j_gene: TRBJ1-4

CDR3aa: CASSPTGGAPDTQYF
CDR3nt: TGTGCCAGCAGTCCGACAGGGGGCGCCCCAGATACGCAGTATTTT
d_gene: TRBD1
v_gene: TRBV7-2
abundance: .
j_gene: TRBJ2-3

CDR3aa: CASSNWGVEADTQYF
CDR3nt: TGTGCCAGCAGCAATTGGGGAGTGGAGGCAGATACGCAGTATTTT
d_gene: .
v_gene: TRBV7-9
abundance: .
j_gene: TRBJ2-3

CDR3aa: CASSFQISYEQYF
CDR3nt: TGTGCCAGTAGTTTCCAAATCTCCTACGAGCAGTACTTC
d_gene: .
v_gene: TRBV19
abundance: once
j_gene: TRBJ2-7

CDR3aa: CATWTSSDTQYF
CDR3nt: TGTGCCACGTGGACTAGCTCAGATACGCAGTATTTT
d_gene: TRBD2
v_gene: TRBV2
abundance: .
j_gene: TRBJ2-3

CDR3aa: CASSLQGGNTIYF
CDR3nt: TGCGCCAGCAGCTTGCAGGGTGGAAACACCATATATTTT
d_gene: .
v_gene: TRBV5-1
abundance: .
j_gene: TRBJ1-3

CDR3aa: CASSETSGTDTQYF
CDR3nt: TGTGCCAGCAGTGAAACTAGCGGCACAGATACGCAGTATTTT
d_gene: TRBD2
v_gene: TRBV2
abundance: .
j_gene: TRBJ2-3

CDR3aa: CASSPDRESSGNTIYF
CDR3nt: TGTGCCAGTAGTCCCGACAGAGAAAGCTCTGGAAACACCATATATTTT
d_gene: .
v_gene: TRBV19
abundance: .
j_gene: TRBJ1-3

CDR3aa: CASSSPGLRLTYEQYF
CDR3nt: TGTGCCAGCAGTTCCCCGGGACTCCGGCTAACCTACGAGCAGTACTTC
d_gene: .
v_gene: TRBV28
abundance: .
j_gene: TRBJ2-7

CDR3aa: CASSQDPTSSETQYF
CDR3nt: TGCGCCAGCAGCCAAGATCCCACTAGCTCAGAGACCCAGTACTTC
d_gene: .
v_gene: TRBV4-1
abundance: .
j_gene: TRBJ2-5

CDR3aa: CASSLEQRNTDTQYF
CDR3nt: TGCGCCAGCAGCTTGGAACAGCGGAACACAGATACGCAGTATTTT
d_gene: .
v_gene: TRBV5-1
abundance: .
j_gene: TRBJ2-3

CDR3aa: CASSQVSAGNNNEQFF
CDR3nt: TGTGCCAGCAGCCAAGTTAGTGCGGGGAACAACAATGAGCAGTTCTTC
d_gene: .
v_gene: TRBV4-2
abundance: .
j_gene: TRBJ2-1

CDR3aa: CASSYSQGAPYEQYF
CDR3nt: TGTGCCAGCAGTTACTCCCAGGGGGCTCCCTACGAGCAGTACTTC
d_gene: TRBD1
v_gene: TRBV6-6
abundance: .
j_gene: TRBJ2-7

CDR3aa: CASSPLGAMNTEAFF
CDR3nt: TGTGCCAGCAGCCCGCTGGGGGCGATGAACACTGAAGCTTTCTTT
d_gene: .
v_gene: TRBV7-3
abundance: .
j_gene: TRBJ1-1

CDR3aa: CASRGRGNYGYTF
CDR3nt: TGTGCCAGCAGGGGCAGGGGTAACTATGGCTACACCTTC
d_gene: .
v_gene: TRBV6-1
abundance: once
j_gene: TRBJ1-2

CDR3aa: CASSKKVTGTYEQYF
CDR3nt: TGTGCCAGCAGCAAGAAAGTAACAGGAACCTACGAGCAGTACTTC
d_gene: .
v_gene: TRBV14
abundance: large
j_gene: TRBJ2-7

CDR3aa: CASSLLGEGPQFF
CDR3nt: TGTGCCAGCAGCTTGTTAGGGGAAGGACCGCAGTTCTTC
d_gene: .
v_gene: TRBV5-4
abundance: .
j_gene: TRBJ2-1

CDR3aa: CASSGRDRETNTEAFF
CDR3nt: TGTGCCAGCAGCGGCCGGGACAGGGAGACGAACACTGAAGCTTTCTTT
d_gene: TRBD1
v_gene: TRBV7-8
abundance: .
j_gene: TRBJ1-1

CDR3aa: CASSLSGQQPQHF
CDR3nt: TGTGCCAGCAGCTTAAGTGGGCAGCAGCCCCAGCATTTT
d_gene: .
v_gene: TRBV7-8
abundance: .
j_gene: TRBJ1-5

CDR3aa: CASSADNRGGTDTQYF
CDR3nt: TGTGCCAGCAGTGCGGACAACAGGGGCGGGACAGATACGCAGTATTTT
d_gene: TRBD1
v_gene: TRBV25-1
abundance: .
j_gene: TRBJ2-3

CDR3aa: CASSLSGQGDSPLHF
CDR3nt: TGTGCCAGCAGTTTATCGGGGCAGGGGGATTCACCCCTCCACTTT
d_gene: TRBD1
v_gene: TRBV27
abundance: .
j_gene: TRBJ1-6

CDR3aa: CASSLAGGETQYF
CDR3nt: TGTGCCAGCAGCTTGGCGGGAGGGGAGACCCAGTACTTC
d_gene: TRBD2
v_gene: TRBV5-4
abundance: once
j_gene: TRBJ2-5

CDR3aa: CASRTGNYGYTF
CDR3nt: TGTGCCAGCAGAACAGGGAACTATGGCTACACCTTC
d_gene: .
v_gene: TRBV28
abundance: .
j_gene: TRBJ1-2

CDR3aa: CASSLQGPSQPQHF
CDR3nt: TGTGCCAGTAGTTTACAGGGTCCCAGTCAGCCCCAGCATTTT
d_gene: .
v_gene: TRBV19
abundance: .
j_gene: TRBJ1-5

CDR3aa: CASRQTGQETQYF
CDR3nt: TGTGCCAGCAGACAAACAGGGCAAGAGACCCAGTACTTC
d_gene: .
v_gene: TRBV7-6
abundance: .
j_gene: TRBJ2-5

CDR3aa: CASSQGGSGSLTGELFF
CDR3nt: TGTGCCAGCAGCCAAGGGGGTAGCGGGAGCTTGACCGGGGAGCTGTTTTTT
d_gene: TRBD2
v_gene: TRBV4-2
abundance: .
j_gene: TRBJ2-2

CDR3aa: CASRASTPYNEQFF
CDR3nt: TGTGCCAGCAGAGCCTCGACACCTTACAATGAGCAGTTCTTC
d_gene: .
v_gene: TRBV6-1
abundance: few
j_gene: TRBJ2-1

CDR3aa: CAICERTYNEQFF
CDR3nt: TGTGCCATCTGCGAGCGAACCTACAATGAGCAGTTCTTC
d_gene: .
v_gene: TRBV10-3
abundance: .
j_gene: TRBJ2-1

CDR3aa: CASSFGTGVEKLFF
CDR3nt: TGTGCCAGCAGTTTCGGGACAGGGGTTGAAAAACTGTTTTTT
d_gene: TRBD1
v_gene: TRBV27
abundance: once
j_gene: TRBJ1-4

CDR3aa: CASSLDRGTEAFF
CDR3nt: TGTGCCAGCAGCTTAGACAGGGGCACTGAAGCTTTCTTT
d_gene: .
v_gene: TRBV11-2
abundance: .
j_gene: TRBJ1-1

CDR3aa: CSVEEGKQFF
CDR3nt: TGCAGCGTTGAGGAGGGTAAGCAGTTCTTC
d_gene: .
v_gene: TRBV29-1
abundance: .
j_gene: TRBJ2-1

CDR3aa: CASSRSGGNTGELFF
CDR3nt: TGTGCCAGCAGTCGCTCGGGGGGGAACACCGGGGAGCTGTTTTTT
d_gene: TRBD2
v_gene: TRBV7-3
abundance: once
j_gene: TRBJ2-2

CDR3aa: CACFGGNTEAFF
CDR3nt: TGTGCCTGTTTTGGCGGGAACACTGAAGCTTTCTTT
d_gene: .
v_gene: TRBV30
abundance: few
j_gene: TRBJ1-1

CDR3aa: CASLLVQTANTGELFF
CDR3nt: TGTGCCAGCCTCCTAGTACAGACAGCGAACACCGGGGAGCTGTTTTTT
d_gene: .
v_gene: TRBV2
abundance: .
j_gene: TRBJ2-2

CDR3aa: CASSTATGTSGSYEQFF
CDR3nt: TGTGCCAGCAGCACGGCCACCGGGACTAGCGGGAGCTATGAGCAGTTCTTC
d_gene: TRBD2
v_gene: TRBV7-8
abundance: .
j_gene: TRBJ2-1

CDR3aa: CASSEAFGQGGDTQYF
CDR3nt: TGTGCCAGCAGTGAAGCTTTCGGACAGGGAGGAGATACGCAGTATTTT
d_gene: TRBD1
v_gene: TRBV6-1
abundance: .
j_gene: TRBJ2-3

CDR3aa: CASSLLRSYNSPLHF
CDR3nt: TGTGCCAGCAGTTTACTCCGCTCCTATAATTCACCCCTCCACTTT
d_gene: .
v_gene: TRBV28
abundance: .
j_gene: TRBJ1-6

CDR3aa: CASSFRTSGSDTQYF
CDR3nt: TGTGCCAGCAGTTTCCGGACTAGCGGATCAGATACGCAGTATTTT
d_gene: TRBD2
v_gene: TRBV28
abundance: .
j_gene: TRBJ2-3

CDR3aa: CASSISRGSNQPQHF
CDR3nt: TGTGCCAGTAGTATCTCCAGGGGTAGCAATCAGCCCCAGCATTTT
d_gene: .
v_gene: TRBV19
abundance: few
j_gene: TRBJ1-5

CDR3aa: CASSMAGGGNQPQHF
CDR3nt: TGTGCCAGTAGTATGGCCGGGGGGGGAAATCAGCCCCAGCATTTT
d_gene: .
v_gene: TRBV19
abundance: .
j_gene: TRBJ1-5

CDR3aa: CASSQDGASQETQYF
CDR3nt: TGTGCCAGCAGCCAAGATGGGGCTAGCCAAGAGACCCAGTACTTC
d_gene: .
v_gene: TRBV4-2
abundance: .
j_gene: TRBJ2-5

CDR3aa: CASSLAAGPYEQYF
CDR3nt: TGTGCCAGCAGCCTAGCGGCAGGGCCCTACGAGCAGTACTTC
d_gene: TRBD2
v_gene: TRBV7-8
abundance: few
j_gene: TRBJ2-7

CDR3aa: CASSEEGDWREQYF
CDR3nt: TGTGCCAGCAGTGAAGAAGGGGATTGGCGCGAGCAGTACTTC
d_gene: .
v_gene: TRBV6-1
abundance: .
j_gene: TRBJ2-7